This T cell receptor (beta chain) was identified in a study of blood T cell repertoires in COVID-19. Study at large: Spain, Italy and the United States supplied samples that represented acute and convalescent COVID-19. Nucleic acid was either cDNA or gDNA, and it came from T cells, B-cell-depleted T cells, or PBMCs.

Sequencing was performed with immunoSEQ multiplex PCR; in TCRdb, only in-frame clones are kept and a portion is missing. The data show roughly 70,000 clones, with around nine tenths seen just once and approximately 19% held by the top ten. Per germline, CDR1 MGHRA and CDR2 YSYEKL. Germline trimming cut 5 bases from V and 9 bases from J; bases unmatched to any gene: 4. The CDR3 length is 13 residues. Material for sequencing was peripheral blood. This clonotype was obtained from a woman of 80 years or more with acute or convalescent COVID-19. This chain connects TRBV4-1 to TRBJ2-1, with TRBD1 matching over 10 bases. CDR3 bases: TGCGCCAGCAGCGGGGGACAGGGGCGTGAGCAGTTCTTC. This sequence encodes CASSGGQGREQFF.